This T cell receptor (beta chain) was captured in a study of post-analysis software for immune sequencing data. Study-wide results and limits: In patients, TRBV5-6, TRBV5-1 and TRBV20-1 belonged to roughly five TRBV segments found more frequently than in controls. Controls had significantly higher normalized Chao1 diversity than multiple sclerosis patients.

TCR beta libraries were prepared from cDNA with unique molecular identifiers. T cells, roughly 0.9 to 11 million of them, yielded roughly 470,000 cDNA molecules. From the PCR reads, TCRdb called clonotypes with MiXCR, one entry per CDR3 protein. Of fewer than 700,000 distinct CDR3 sequences listed, about 40% are singletons. Concerning this clonotype: Its antigen remains unknown.

Germline CDR1 KGHDR, CDR2 SFDVKD. This CDR3 is built from 12 residues. Between the trimmed V and J ends, which lost 0 bases and 11 bases, there was a span of 9 bases. The rearrangement links TRBV24-1 to TRBJ1-1; the D gene is possibly TRBD1 (6 bases). The TCR comes from a girl aged 5-17 years with multiple sclerosis. The sample comprised blood. For the CDR3, the DNA is TGTGCCACCAGTGATTTGTCGGGGGCGGCTTTCTTT. Translation gives CATSDLSGAAFF.